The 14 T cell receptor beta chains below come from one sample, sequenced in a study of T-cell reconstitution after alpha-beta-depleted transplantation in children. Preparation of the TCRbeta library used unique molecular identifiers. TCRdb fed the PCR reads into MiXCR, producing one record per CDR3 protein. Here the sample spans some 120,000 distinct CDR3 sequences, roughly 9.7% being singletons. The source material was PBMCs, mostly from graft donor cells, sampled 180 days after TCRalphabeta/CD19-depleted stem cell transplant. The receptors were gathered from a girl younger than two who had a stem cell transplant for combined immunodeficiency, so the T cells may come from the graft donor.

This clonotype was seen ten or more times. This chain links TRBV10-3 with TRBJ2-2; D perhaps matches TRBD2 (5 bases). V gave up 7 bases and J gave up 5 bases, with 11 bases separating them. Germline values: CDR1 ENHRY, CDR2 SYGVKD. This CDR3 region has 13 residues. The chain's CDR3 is CAITAGPTGELFF. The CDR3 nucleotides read TGTGCCATCACCGCGGGCCCAACCGGGGAGCTGTTTTTT.

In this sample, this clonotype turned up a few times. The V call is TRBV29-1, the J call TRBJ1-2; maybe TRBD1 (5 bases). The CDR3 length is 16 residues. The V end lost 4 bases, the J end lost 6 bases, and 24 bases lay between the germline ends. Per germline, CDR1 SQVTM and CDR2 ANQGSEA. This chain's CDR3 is CSVGAPGSTRGDGYTF. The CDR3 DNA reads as TGCAGCGTTGGGGCGCCAGGGAGTACGCGGGGTGATGGCTACACCTTC.

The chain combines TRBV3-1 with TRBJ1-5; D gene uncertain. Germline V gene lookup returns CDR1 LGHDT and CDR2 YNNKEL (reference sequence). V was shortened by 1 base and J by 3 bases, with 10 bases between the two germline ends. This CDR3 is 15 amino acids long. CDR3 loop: CASSQGHSYNQPQHF. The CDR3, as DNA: TGTGCCAGCAGCCAAGGCCACAGCTACAATCAGCCCCAGCATTTT.

The CDR3 sequence: CASSLAPIANGEQFF. CDR3 bases: TGTGCCAGCAGTTTAGCTCCGATAGCCAACGGTGAGCAGTTCTTC. The chain is built from TRBV12-3 or TRBV12-4 and TRBJ2-1; D remains ambiguous. This CDR3 region has 15 residues. Trimming took off 0 bases at V and 9 bases at J, with 15 bases between the two ends.

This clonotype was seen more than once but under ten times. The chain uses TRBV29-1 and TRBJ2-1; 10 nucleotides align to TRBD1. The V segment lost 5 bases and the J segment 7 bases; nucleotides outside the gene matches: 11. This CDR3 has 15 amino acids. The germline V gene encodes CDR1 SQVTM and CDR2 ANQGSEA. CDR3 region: CSVSGWDRGLNEQFF. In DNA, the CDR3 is TGCAGCGTTTCCGGATGGGACAGGGGTTTGAATGAGCAGTTCTTC.

CDR3 sequence: CASSFLGQGGIGDTQYF. The CDR3 DNA follows: TGTGCCAGCAGTTTTTTGGGGCAAGGAGGTATAGGCGATACGCAGTATTTT. This chain links TRBV28 with TRBJ2-3; D tentatively reads TRBD1 or TRBD2 (5 bases each). Germline-derived CDR1 and CDR2 are MDHEN and SYDVKM. This CDR3 has 17 residues. V shed 3 bases and J shed 6 bases, with 22 bases lying between them.

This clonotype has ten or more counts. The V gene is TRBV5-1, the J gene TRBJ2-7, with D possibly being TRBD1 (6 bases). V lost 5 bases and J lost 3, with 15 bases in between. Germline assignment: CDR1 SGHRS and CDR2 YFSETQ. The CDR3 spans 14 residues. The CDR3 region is CASSPPVQGYEQYF. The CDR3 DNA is TGCGCCAGCAGTCCTCCCGTACAGGGCTACGAGCAGTACTTC.

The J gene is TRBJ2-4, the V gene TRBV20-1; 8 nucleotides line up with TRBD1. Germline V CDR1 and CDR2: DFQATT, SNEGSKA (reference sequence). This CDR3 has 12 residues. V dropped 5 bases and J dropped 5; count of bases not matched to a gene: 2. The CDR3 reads CSARTGQNIQYF. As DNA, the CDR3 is TGCAGTGCTCGGACAGGGCAAAACATTCAGTACTTC.

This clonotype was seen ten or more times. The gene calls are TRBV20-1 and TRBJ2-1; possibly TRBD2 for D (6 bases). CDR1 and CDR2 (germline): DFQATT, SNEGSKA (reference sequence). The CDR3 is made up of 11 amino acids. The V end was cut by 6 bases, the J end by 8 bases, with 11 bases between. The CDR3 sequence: CSARTIDEQFF. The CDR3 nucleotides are TGCAGTGCCCGGACTATCGATGAGCAGTTCTTC.

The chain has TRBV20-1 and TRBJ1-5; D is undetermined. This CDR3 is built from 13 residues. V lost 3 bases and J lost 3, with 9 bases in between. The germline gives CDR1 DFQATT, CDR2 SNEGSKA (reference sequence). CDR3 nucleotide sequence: TGCAGTGCTAGTCGAGCTTTCAATCAGCCCCAGCATTTT. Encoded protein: CSASRAFNQPQHF.

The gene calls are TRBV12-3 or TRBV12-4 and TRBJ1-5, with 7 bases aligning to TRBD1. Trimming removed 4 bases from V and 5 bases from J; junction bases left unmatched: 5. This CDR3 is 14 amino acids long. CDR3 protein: CASSSGRGYQPQHF. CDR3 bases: TGTGCCAGCAGTTCTGGCAGGGGGTATCAGCCCCAGCATTTT.

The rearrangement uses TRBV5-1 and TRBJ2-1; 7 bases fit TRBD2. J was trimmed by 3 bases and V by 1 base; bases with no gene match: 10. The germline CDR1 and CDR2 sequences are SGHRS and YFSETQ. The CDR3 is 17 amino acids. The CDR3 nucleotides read TGCGCCAGCAGCTTGATCTTAGCGGGCGGAAGCTACAATGAGCAGTTCTTC. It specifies CASSLILAGGSYNEQFF.

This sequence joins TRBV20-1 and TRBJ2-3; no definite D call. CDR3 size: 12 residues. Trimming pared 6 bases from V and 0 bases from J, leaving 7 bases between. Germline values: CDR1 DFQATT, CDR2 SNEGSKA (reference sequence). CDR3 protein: CSAHISTDTQYF. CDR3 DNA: TGCAGTGCCCACATTAGCACAGATACGCAGTATTTT.

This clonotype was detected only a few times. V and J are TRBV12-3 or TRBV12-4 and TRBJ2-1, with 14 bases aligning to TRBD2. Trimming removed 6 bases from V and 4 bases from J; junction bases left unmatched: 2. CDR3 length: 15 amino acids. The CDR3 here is CASRRLAGGYNEQFF. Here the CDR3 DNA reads TGTGCCAGCAGACGACTAGCGGGGGGGTACAATGAGCAGTTCTTC.